The 8 T cell receptor beta chains in this list originate from one sample, sequenced in a study of shared clonotypes between healthy human individuals. Sequencing was performed with immunoSEQ multiplex PCR; in TCRdb, only in-frame clones are kept and a portion is missing. Of about 2.4 million clones listed, about 92% are singletons. Sequenced material: naive CD4+ T cells sorted from blood. Documented subset: CD45RA+ positively selected. Receptors originate from a man between 18 and 29 years old in good health.

With respect to this clone: An end of the junction does not agree with germline; a read error may underlie this. CDR3 protein: CASRVDRPEDRQYF. CDR3 DNA sequence: TGTGCCAGCAGAGTTGACAGGCCCGAAGATAGGCAGTATTTT. The chain links TRBV2 to TRBJ2-3, with a possible D match to TRBD1 (6 bases). Germline loops: CDR1 SNHLY, CDR2 FYNNEI. The CDR3 sequence is 14 residues long.

Regarding this clone: The junction departs from the called germline gene at one end, perhaps through a read error. The chain is built from TRBV6-5 and TRBJ1-2; weak D call: TRBD1 (5 bases). CDR1 and CDR2 (germline): MNHEY, SVGAGI. The CDR3 length is 15 residues. CDR3 DNA: TGTGCCAGCAGCTACTTCGGGGGAGGGAACTATGGCTACACCTTC. It translates to CASSYFGGGNYGYTF.

J is TRBJ2-7 and V is TRBV14; TRBD2 agrees at 13 bases. The CDR3 covers 19 residues. V lost 2 bases to trimming and J lost 2 bases; unmatched junction nucleotides: 12. CDR1 is SGHDN, CDR2 FVKESK, per germline. CDR3 loop: CASSQLTGGGLAGAYEQYF. The CDR3 bases are TGTGCCAGCAGCCAATTAACAGGGGGCGGACTAGCGGGAGCCTACGAGCAGTACTTC.

The chain couples TRBV2 to TRBJ2-3, with D perhaps matching TRBD2 (5 bases). The CDR3 covers 16 residues. V was trimmed by 5 bases and J by 2 bases, leaving 17 bases between them. The germline V gene has CDR1 SNHLY and CDR2 FYNNEI. CDR3 protein: CASSLVSLLVTDTQYF. CDR3 DNA sequence: TGTGCCAGCAGTCTCGTATCCCTACTAGTCACAGATACGCAGTATTTT.

V and J are TRBV11-2 and TRBJ1-1; 8 bases line up with TRBD1. The CDR3 runs to 14 residues. Per the germline V gene, CDR1 is SGHAT and CDR2 is FQNNGV. The V and J ends lost 4 bases and 4 bases, in that order; junction bases with no gene match: 5. The CDR3 bases are TGTGCCAGCAGCTACACAGGGGGAGGCACTGAAGCTTTCTTT. Encoded protein: CASSYTGGGTEAFF.

The sample holds a few counts of this clone. This chain joins TRBV9 and TRBJ1-5; 7 bases agree with TRBD1. This CDR3 has 15 amino acids. CDR1 and CDR2 (germline): SGDLS, YYNGEE. V was clipped by 3 bases and J by 4 bases; unmatched bases: 7. The CDR3 DNA follows: TGTGCCAGCAGCGCGTCAGGGACAGCTAATCAGCCCCAGCATTTT. This gives the protein CASSASGTANQPQHF.

The chain employs TRBV30 and TRBJ1-6, with a tentative D call TRBD1 (6 bases). The germline V gene encodes CDR1 GTSNPN and CDR2 SVGIG (reference sequence). This CDR3 has 14 amino acids. With 5 bases removed from V and 9 bases from J, the gap between germline ends came to 17 bases. The CDR3 coding sequence is TGTGCCTGGGGGGCAGGGGAAAAGGGTTCACCCCTCCACTTT. This sequence encodes CAWGAGEKGSPLHF.

The J gene is TRBJ1-3, the V gene TRBV5-5, with D perhaps matching TRBD1 (5 bases). Germline V CDR1 and CDR2: SGHKS, YYEKEE (reference sequence). The CDR3 is 15 residues long. V was shortened by 4 bases and J by 7 bases, with 18 bases between the two germline ends. The CDR3 sequence is CASSRGAALANTIYF. CDR3 in DNA: TGTGCCAGCAGCCGAGGGGCAGCATTAGCGAACACCATATATTTT.